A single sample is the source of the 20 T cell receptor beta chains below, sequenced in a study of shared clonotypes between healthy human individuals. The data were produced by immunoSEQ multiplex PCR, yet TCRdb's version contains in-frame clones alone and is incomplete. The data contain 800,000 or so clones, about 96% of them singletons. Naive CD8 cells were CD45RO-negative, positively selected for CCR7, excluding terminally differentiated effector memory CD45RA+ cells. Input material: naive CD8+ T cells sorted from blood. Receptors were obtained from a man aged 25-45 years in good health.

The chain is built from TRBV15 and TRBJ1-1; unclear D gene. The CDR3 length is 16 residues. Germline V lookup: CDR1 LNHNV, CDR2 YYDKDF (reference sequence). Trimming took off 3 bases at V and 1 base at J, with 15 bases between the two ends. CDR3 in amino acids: CATSRADHPRNTEAFF. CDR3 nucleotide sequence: TGTGCCACCAGCAGGGCAGACCATCCTCGGAACACTGAAGCTTTCTTT.

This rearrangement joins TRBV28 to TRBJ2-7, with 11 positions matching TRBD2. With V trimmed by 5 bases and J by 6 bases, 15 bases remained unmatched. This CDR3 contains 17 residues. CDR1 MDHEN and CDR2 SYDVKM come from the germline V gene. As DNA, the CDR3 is TGTGCCAGCAGTCCTCCCTTAGCGGGAGGGCACCTCGGCGAGCAGTACTTC. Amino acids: CASSPPLAGGHLGEQYF.

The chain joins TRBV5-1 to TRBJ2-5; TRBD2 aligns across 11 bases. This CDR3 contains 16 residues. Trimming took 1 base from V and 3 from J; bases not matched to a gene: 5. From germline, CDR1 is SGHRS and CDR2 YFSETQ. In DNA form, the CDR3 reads TGCGCCAGCAGCTTGAGAACTAGCGGGAGTAAAGAGACCCAGTACTTC. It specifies CASSLRTSGSKETQYF.

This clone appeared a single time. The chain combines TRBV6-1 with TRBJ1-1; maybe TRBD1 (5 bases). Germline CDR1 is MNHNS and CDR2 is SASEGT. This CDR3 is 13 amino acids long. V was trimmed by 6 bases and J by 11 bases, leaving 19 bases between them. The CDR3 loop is CASSPRDGDEAFF. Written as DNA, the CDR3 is TGTGCCAGCAGCCCCCGGGACGGTGATGAGGCTTTCTTT.

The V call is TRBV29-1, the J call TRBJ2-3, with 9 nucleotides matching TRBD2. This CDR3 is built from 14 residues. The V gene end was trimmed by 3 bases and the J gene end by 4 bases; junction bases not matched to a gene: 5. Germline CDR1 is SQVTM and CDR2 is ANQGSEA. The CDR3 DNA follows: TGCAGCGTTGACATAGCGGGAGACCCAGATACGCAGTATTTT. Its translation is CSVDIAGDPDTQYF.

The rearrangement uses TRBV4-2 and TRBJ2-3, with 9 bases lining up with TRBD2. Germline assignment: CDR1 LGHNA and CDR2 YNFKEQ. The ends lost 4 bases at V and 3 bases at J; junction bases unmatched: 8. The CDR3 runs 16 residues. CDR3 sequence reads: CASSLALLAGTDTQYF. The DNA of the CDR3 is TGTGCCAGCAGCCTAGCTCTCCTAGCGGGGACAGATACGCAGTATTTT.

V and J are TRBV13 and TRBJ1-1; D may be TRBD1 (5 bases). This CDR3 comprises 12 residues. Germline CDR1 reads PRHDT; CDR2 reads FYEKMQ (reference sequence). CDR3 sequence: CASSEGFTEAFF. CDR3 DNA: TGTGCGAGCTCAGAGGGGTTCACTGAAGCTTTCTTT.

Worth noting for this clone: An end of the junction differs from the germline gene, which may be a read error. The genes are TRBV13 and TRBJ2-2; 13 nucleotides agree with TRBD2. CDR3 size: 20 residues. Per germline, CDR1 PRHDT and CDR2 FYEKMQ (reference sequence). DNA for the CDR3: TGTGCCAACAGCTTAGGCGAACTAGCGGGAGGGTTCTTGAACACCGGGGAGCTGTTTTTT. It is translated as CANSLGELAGGFLNTGELFF.

The CDR3 loop reads CASSPPRDRGPHEQYF. CDR3 in DNA: TGTGCCAGCAGCCCTCCTAGGGACAGGGGCCCACACGAGCAGTACTTC. The V gene is TRBV7-9, the J gene TRBJ2-7, with 10 nucleotides matching TRBD1. The CDR3 totals 16 residues. CDR1 and CDR2 from the germline V gene are SEHNR and FQNEAQ (reference sequence). The junction had 12 bases not matched to a gene; V was cut back by 5 bases and J by 5 bases. Full variable domain (remainder filled in from reference TRBV7-9 and TRBJ2-7): DTGVSQNPRHKITKRGQNVTFRCDPISEHNRLYWYRQTLGQGPEFLTYFQNEAQLEKSRLLSDRFSAERPKGSFSTLEIQRTEQGDSAMYLCASSPPRDRGPHEQYFGPGTRLTVT.

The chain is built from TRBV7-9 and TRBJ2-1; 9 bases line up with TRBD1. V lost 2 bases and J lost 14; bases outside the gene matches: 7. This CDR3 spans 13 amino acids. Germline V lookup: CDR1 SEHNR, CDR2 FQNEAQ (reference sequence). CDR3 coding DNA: TGTGCCAGCAGCTTATTGGGAGGGGACAGGGAGTTCTTC. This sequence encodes CASSLLGGDREFF.

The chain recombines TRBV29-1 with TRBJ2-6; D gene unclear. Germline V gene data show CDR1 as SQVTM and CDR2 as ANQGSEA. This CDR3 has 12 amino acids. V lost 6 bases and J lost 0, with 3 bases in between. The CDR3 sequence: CSVFSGANVLTF. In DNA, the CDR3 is TGCAGCGTCTTCTCTGGGGCCAACGTCCTGACTTTC.

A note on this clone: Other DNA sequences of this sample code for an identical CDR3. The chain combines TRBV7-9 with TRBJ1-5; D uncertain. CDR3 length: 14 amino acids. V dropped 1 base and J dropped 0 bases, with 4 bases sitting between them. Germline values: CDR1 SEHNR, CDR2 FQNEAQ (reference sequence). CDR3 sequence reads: CASSLGYSNQPQHF. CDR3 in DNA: TGTGCCAGCAGCTTAGGATATAGCAATCAGCCCCAGCATTTT.

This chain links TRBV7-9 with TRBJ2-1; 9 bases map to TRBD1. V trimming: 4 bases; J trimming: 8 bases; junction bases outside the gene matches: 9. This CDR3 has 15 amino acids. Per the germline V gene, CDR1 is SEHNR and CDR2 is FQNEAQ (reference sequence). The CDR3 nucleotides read TGTGCCAGCAGCTCGCCGGGACAGGGATGGTATGAGCAGTTCTTC. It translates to CASSSPGQGWYEQFF. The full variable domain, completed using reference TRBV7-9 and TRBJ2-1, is DTGVSQNPRHKITKRGQNVTFRCDPISEHNRLYWYRQTLGQGPEFLTYFQNEAQLEKSRLLSDRFSAERPKGSFSTLEIQRTEQGDSAMYLCASSSPGQGWYEQFFGPGTRLTVL.

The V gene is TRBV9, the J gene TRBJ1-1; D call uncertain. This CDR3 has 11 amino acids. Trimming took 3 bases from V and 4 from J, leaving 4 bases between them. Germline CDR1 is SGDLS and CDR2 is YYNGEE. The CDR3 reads CASSASTEAFF. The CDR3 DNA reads TGTGCCAGCAGCGCCAGCACTGAAGCTTTCTTT.

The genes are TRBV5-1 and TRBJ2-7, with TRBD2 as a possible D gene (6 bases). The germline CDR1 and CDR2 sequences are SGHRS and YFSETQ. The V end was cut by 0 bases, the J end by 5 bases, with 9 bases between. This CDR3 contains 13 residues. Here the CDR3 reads CASSLGTKNEQYF. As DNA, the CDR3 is TGCGCCAGCAGCTTGGGGACTAAGAACGAGCAGTACTTC. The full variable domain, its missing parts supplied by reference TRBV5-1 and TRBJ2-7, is KAGVTQTPRYLIKTRGQQVTLSCSPISGHRSVSWYQQTPGQGLQFLFEYFSETQRNKGNFPGRFSGRQFSNSRSEMNVSTLELGDSALYLCASSLGTKNEQYFGPGTRLTVT.

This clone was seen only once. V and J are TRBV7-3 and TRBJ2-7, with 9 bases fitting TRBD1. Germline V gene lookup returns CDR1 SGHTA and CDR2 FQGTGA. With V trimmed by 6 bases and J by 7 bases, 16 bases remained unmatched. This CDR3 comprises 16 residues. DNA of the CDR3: TGTGCCAGCAGTCCGACCCCCCGGACAGGGGCTGGAGAGCAGTACTTC. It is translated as CASSPTPRTGAGEQYF.

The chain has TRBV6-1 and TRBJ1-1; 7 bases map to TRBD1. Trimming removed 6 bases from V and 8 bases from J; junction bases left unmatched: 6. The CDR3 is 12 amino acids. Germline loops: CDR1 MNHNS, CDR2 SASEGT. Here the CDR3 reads CASRQQGMEAFF. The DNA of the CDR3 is TGTGCCAGCAGGCAACAGGGGATGGAAGCTTTCTTT.

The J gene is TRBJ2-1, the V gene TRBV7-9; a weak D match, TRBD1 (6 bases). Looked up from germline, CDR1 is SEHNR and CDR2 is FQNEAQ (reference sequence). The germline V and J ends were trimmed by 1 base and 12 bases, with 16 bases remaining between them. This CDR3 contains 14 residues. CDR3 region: CASSLVDRSRVQFF. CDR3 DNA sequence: TGTGCCAGCAGCTTAGTTGACAGGAGCCGAGTGCAGTTCTTC.

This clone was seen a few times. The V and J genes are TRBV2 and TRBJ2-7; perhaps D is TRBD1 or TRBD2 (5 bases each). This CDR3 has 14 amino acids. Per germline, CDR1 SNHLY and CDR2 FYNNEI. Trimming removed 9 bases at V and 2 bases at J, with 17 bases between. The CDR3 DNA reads TGTGCCAGACGGTCCAGGGACGGAGCCTACGAGCAGTACTTC. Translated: CARRSRDGAYEQYF.

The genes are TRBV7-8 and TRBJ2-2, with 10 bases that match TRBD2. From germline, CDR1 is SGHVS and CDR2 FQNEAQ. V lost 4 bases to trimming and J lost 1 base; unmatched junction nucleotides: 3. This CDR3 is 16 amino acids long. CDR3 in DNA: TGTGCCAGCAGCTCCCTAGCGGGAGTGAACACCGGGGAGCTGTTTTTT. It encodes CASSSLAGVNTGELFF. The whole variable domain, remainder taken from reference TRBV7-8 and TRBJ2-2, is GAGVSQSPRYKVAKRGQDVALRCDPISGHVSLFWYQQALGQGPEFLTYFQNEAQLDKSGLPSDRFFAERPEGSVSTLKIQRTQQEDSAVYLCASSSLAGVNTGELFFGEGSRLTVL.